This paragraph covers one T cell receptor (beta chain) sequence. What it recognizes is unknown. Libraries were prepared by immunoSEQ multiplex PCR; TCRdb keeps only in-frame clonotypes and omits some of them. The data show 200,000 to 300,000 clones, about 86% seen once. The CDR3 runs to 15 residues. V was pared by 3 bases and J by 3 bases, with 6 bases of the junction left unmatched. CDR1 and CDR2 (germline): LNHNV, YYDKDF (reference sequence). This sample was taken from a study of cytomegalovirus exposure and HLA in healthy donors. Study-wide results and caveats: Published work reported that the classifier diagnosed cytomegalovirus status with high specificity and sensitivity.

Sequenced: PBMCs. V gene TRBV15 combines with J gene TRBJ2-7; 9 nucleotides agree with TRBD2. The receptor comes from a woman aged 30 to 39 in good health and CMV-seropositive. The CDR3 is CATSSRLAVFYEQYF. The CDR3, as DNA: TGTGCCACCAGCAGCCGACTAGCGGTGTTCTACGAGCAGTACTTC. The entire variable domain, with the rest obtained from reference TRBV15 and TRBJ2-7, is as follows: DAMVIQNPRYQVTQFGKPVTLSCSQTLNHNVMYWYQQKSSQAPKLLFHYYDKDFNNEADTPDNFQSRRPNTSFCFLDIRSPGLGDTAMYLCATSSRLAVFYEQYFGPGTRLTVT.